These 24 T cell receptor beta chains were all obtained from the same sample, sequenced in a study of T cell responses to AZD1222 COVID-19 vaccine. Here immunoSEQ multiplex PCR was the method, and the copy in TCRdb shows in-frame clones only, minus some. The sample lists roughly 120,000 clones, over 75% seen once, with 7% to 9% in the top ten. The sample here was peripheral blood, taken on day 0 of AZD1222 vaccination. The receptor source for this set is an adult in good health.

The rearrangement joins TRBV6-5 to TRBJ2-5; 8 positions match TRBD1. The junction had 3 bases not matched to a gene; V was cut back by 4 bases and J by 5 bases. Per germline, CDR1 MNHEY and CDR2 SVGAGI. The CDR3 spans 13 residues. This chain's CDR3 is CASSSGGWETQYF. For the CDR3, the DNA is TGTGCCAGCAGTTCAGGGGGCTGGGAGACCCAGTACTTC.

This chain connects TRBV18 to TRBJ1-1; the D gene is possibly TRBD1 (6 bases). Germline lookup yields CDR1 KGHSH and CDR2 LQKENI. Trimming stripped 3 bases from V and 0 bases from J, with 11 bases between. The CDR3 totals 15 residues. CDR3 amino acids: CASSPPDRMNTEAFF. The CDR3 DNA reads as TGTGCCAGCTCACCCCCGGACAGAATGAACACTGAAGCTTTCTTT.

The chain uses TRBV5-1 and TRBJ2-2; D is uncertain. V gave up 1 base and J gave up 1 base, with 11 bases separating them. Germline lookup yields CDR1 SGHRS and CDR2 YFSETQ. The CDR3 covers 16 residues. CDR3 protein: CASSLQHGLNTGELFF. CDR3 sequence (DNA): TGCGCCAGCAGCTTGCAGCACGGCCTGAACACCGGGGAGCTGTTTTTT.

The V call is TRBV28, the J call TRBJ2-1, with 9 bases lining up with TRBD1. Per the germline V gene, CDR1 is MDHEN and CDR2 is SYDVKM. The CDR3 has 15 amino acids. Trimming at V came to 5 bases and at J to 5 bases, leaving 7 bases not matched to a gene. CDR3 in amino acids: CASSPPGQGDNEQFF. The CDR3 DNA follows: TGTGCCAGCAGTCCACCGGGACAGGGCGACAATGAGCAGTTCTTC.

The chain joins TRBV19 to TRBJ2-7, with D perhaps given as TRBD1 or TRBD2 (6 bases each). Germline loops: CDR1 LNHDA, CDR2 SQIVND (reference sequence). The ends were cut back, 4 bases at V and 2 bases at J, with 12 bases in the middle. The CDR3 sequence is 14 residues long. The CDR3 loop reads CASSNRGLPYEQYF. For the CDR3, the DNA is TGTGCCAGTAGTAATCGGGGGCTCCCCTACGAGCAGTACTTC.

The rearrangement uses TRBV9 and TRBJ1-2, with 8 nucleotides matching TRBD1. V dropped 4 bases and J dropped 8; count of bases not matched to a gene: 4. The germline gives CDR1 SGDLS, CDR2 YYNGEE. This CDR3 comprises 12 residues. CDR3 in amino acids: CASSSRGHGYTF. Written as DNA, the CDR3 is TGTGCCAGCAGCAGCAGGGGGCACGGCTACACCTTC. The full variable domain, in which reference TRBV9 and TRBJ1-2 provide the parts outside the CDR3, is DSGVTQTPKHLITATGQRVTLRCSPRSGDLSVYWYQQSLDQGLQFLIQYYNGEERAKGNILERFSAQQFPDLHSELNLSSLELGDSALYFCASSSRGHGYTFGSGTRLTVV.

V is TRBV7-2 and J is TRBJ2-2; no clear D. The length of the CDR3 is 14 residues. The germline V gene encodes CDR1 SGHTA and CDR2 FQGNSA. V was pared by 3 bases and J by 0 bases, with 5 bases between. CDR3 sequence reads: CASSFSSNTGELFF. The CDR3 DNA reads TGTGCCAGCAGCTTTTCCTCGAACACCGGGGAGCTGTTTTTT.

J is TRBJ1-2 and V is TRBV28, with a weak D call TRBD1 (5 bases). V lost 2 bases to trimming and J lost 3 bases, with 19 bases between them. The CDR3 loop spans 17 amino acids. Germline lookup yields CDR1 MDHEN and CDR2 SYDVKM. In nucleotides, the CDR3 is TGTGCCAGCAGTTTAAGCAGGGCCGGGGTTTTTGACTATGGCTACACCTTC. It yields the protein CASSLSRAGVFDYGYTF.

This clone was recorded only once. The V gene is TRBV7-9, the J gene TRBJ1-6; D is undetermined. Trimming shortened V by 5 bases and J by 0 bases, and 2 bases separated the two germline ends. CDR1 is SEHNR and CDR2 is FQNEAQ in the germline V gene (reference sequence). The CDR3 consists of 13 residues. For the CDR3, the DNA is TGTGCCAGCAGCGGCTCCTATAATTCACCCCTCCACTTT. Residues: CASSGSYNSPLHF.

The chain recombines TRBV5-4 with TRBJ2-7; no definite D call. The V gene's germline CDR1 is SGHNT and CDR2 YYREEE (reference sequence). The CDR3 runs to 14 residues. V was trimmed by 4 bases and J by 4 bases, leaving 15 bases between them. The DNA for the CDR3 is TGTGCCAGCAGCCGGGTCGGCACCGGGTACGAGCAGTACTTC. Protein sequence: CASSRVGTGYEQYF.

V and J are TRBV20-1 and TRBJ1-2; no firm D call. The V end lost 3 bases, the J end lost 4 bases, and 12 bases lay between the germline ends. The CDR3 contains 13 residues. In germline, CDR1 is DFQATT, CDR2 SNEGSKA (reference sequence). The CDR3 DNA sequence: TGCAGTGCTAGTCCCCAGAAAGTCTATGGCTACACCTTC. As protein: CSASPQKVYGYTF.

The J gene is TRBJ2-7, the V gene TRBV7-9, with D hard to call. V lost 5 bases to trimming and J lost 5 bases, with 10 bases between them. The CDR3 covers 12 residues. Germline V CDR1 and CDR2: SEHNR, FQNEAQ (reference sequence). CDR3 DNA: TGTGCCAGCAGCCTAGATCGGCACGAGCAGTACTTC. This gives the protein CASSLDRHEQYF.

V gene TRBV5-1 combines with J gene TRBJ1-1, with D tentatively TRBD1 (6 bases). Trimming removed 0 bases from V and 4 bases from J, with 13 bases in between. Germline V gives CDR1 SGHRS, CDR2 YFSETQ. The CDR3 consists of 15 residues. DNA for the CDR3: TGCGCCAGCAGCTTGGGTCAGGGGTTGGGCACTGAAGCTTTCTTT. The encoded protein is CASSLGQGLGTEAFF.

The rearrangement joins TRBV6-2 or TRBV6-3 to TRBJ1-6; weak D call: TRBD1 (6 bases). CDR1 is MNHEY and CDR2 is SVGEGT in the germline V gene. The CDR3 loop spans 14 amino acids. Trimming cost V 1 base and J 8 bases, with 9 bases left between them. The CDR3, as DNA: TGTGCCAGCAGTTACTGGGGGGCCGATTCACCCCTCCACTTT. This sequence encodes CASSYWGADSPLHF.

DNA of the CDR3: TGTGCCATCAGTGAAAATTTCTCCTACGAGCAGTACTTC. It is translated as CAISENFSYEQYF. The chain is built from TRBV10-3 and TRBJ2-7; D unresolved. CDR3 length: 13 amino acids. Germline V gene lookup returns CDR1 ENHRY and CDR2 SYGVKD. The germline V and J ends were trimmed by 3 bases and 0 bases, with 6 bases remaining between them.

V is TRBV6-1 and J is TRBJ2-2; possible D gene TRBD1, 6 bases. V was pared by 3 bases and J by 5 bases, with 16 bases between. The germline V gene has CDR1 MNHNS and CDR2 SASEGT. CDR3 length: 16 amino acids. The CDR3 bases are TGTGCCAGCAGTGAGCCGCAGGGGTCTTGGACCGGGGAGCTGTTTTTT. It translates to CASSEPQGSWTGELFF.

This chain links TRBV19 with TRBJ2-3; D call uncertain. Germline V lookup: CDR1 LNHDA, CDR2 SQIVND (reference sequence). The V gene lost 1 base and the J gene lost 2 bases, with 4 bases spanning the gap. CDR3 size: 13 residues. As DNA, the CDR3 is TGTGCCAGTAGTATAGTCCACACAGATACGCAGTATTTT. Encoded protein: CASSIVHTDTQYF.

The J gene is TRBJ2-5, the V gene TRBV5-6, with D possibly being TRBD1 (6 bases). This CDR3 has 12 residues. Germline loops: CDR1 SGHDT, CDR2 YYEEEE. Deletions cut 3 bases from V and 5 bases from J, with 8 bases between. The CDR3 sequence is CASSYRAETQYF. The CDR3 DNA reads TGTGCCAGCAGCTACAGGGCGGAGACCCAGTACTTC.

The V call is TRBV5-1, the J call TRBJ2-7; D assignment may be TRBD1 or TRBD2 (6 bases each). The germline V gene encodes CDR1 SGHRS and CDR2 YFSETQ. There are 15 residues in the CDR3. The V end was cut by 9 bases, the J end by 2 bases, with 21 bases between. CDR3 DNA sequence: TGCGCCAACCGGCGAGGGGGGTCCTCCACCTACGAGCAGTACTTC. This sequence encodes CANRRGGSSTYEQYF.

The chain joins TRBV14 to TRBJ2-6; a weak D match, TRBD2 (6 bases). This CDR3 has 19 residues. Trimming removed 0 bases at V and 0 bases at J, with 15 bases between. The V gene's germline CDR1 is SGHDN and CDR2 FVKESK. In nucleotides, the CDR3 is TGTGCCAGCAGCCAAGAGGGGACTGTTACATTCTCTGGGGCCAACGTCCTGACTTTC. Its translation: CASSQEGTVTFSGANVLTF.

The rearrangement links TRBV3-1 (or the pseudogene TRBV3-2) to TRBJ2-5; tentatively, D is TRBD2 (8 bases). CDR1 is LGHDT, CDR2 YNNKEL, per germline (reference sequence). Between the trimmed V and J ends, which lost 4 bases and 5 bases, there was a span of 23 bases. The CDR3 sequence is 17 residues long. The CDR3 sequence is CASSPRGRGAKDETQYF. CDR3 coding DNA: TGTGCCAGCAGCCCGAGGGGGCGGGGGGCGAAGGATGAGACCCAGTACTTC.

A note on this clone: This specimen includes other DNA sequences encoding the same CDR3. The V gene is TRBV5-1, the J gene TRBJ2-3, with 7 bases identical to TRBD1. This CDR3 spans 14 amino acids. Trimming cost V 4 bases and J 0 bases; bases outside gene matches: 2. CDR1 is SGHRS and CDR2 is YFSETQ in the germline V gene. This CDR3 reads CASSTGQSTDTQYF. As DNA, the CDR3 is TGCGCCAGCAGCACGGGACAGAGCACAGATACGCAGTATTTT.

V gene TRBV6-2 or TRBV6-3 combines with J gene TRBJ2-7, with D possibly TRBD1 on 5 matching bases. The ends were cut back, 5 bases at V and 3 bases at J, with 11 bases in the middle. The CDR3 extends over 13 amino acids. CDR1 MNHEY and CDR2 SVGEGT come from the germline V gene. The CDR3 DNA reads as TGTGCCAGCAGTACCGGACACCTCTACGAGCAGTACTTC. It codes for CASSTGHLYEQYF.

The V call is TRBV6-4, the J call TRBJ2-7; 9 bases are shared with TRBD2. The CDR3 is 14 residues long. V lost 4 bases, J lost 3 bases, and 4 bases stayed unmatched. CDR1 MRHNA and CDR2 SNTAGT come from the germline V gene. CDR3 in DNA: TGTGCCAGCAGTGCCGCAGCGGGAGGCTACGAGCAGTACTTC. Its translation is CASSAAAGGYEQYF.